The next 10 T cell receptor beta chains were all read from a single sample in a study of regulatory T cells in long-lasting Graves disease. Time point in this sample: newly diagnosed GD, antithyroid drugs for less than 3 months. PBMCs provided the RNA from which the TCR library was made. To make TCR beta libraries, researchers used iRepertoire HTBI primers and Arm-PCR of CDR3 regions. TCRdb analysed the multiplex PCR reads with MiXCR anew, one entry per CDR3 protein. Of some 600,000 distinct CDR3 sequences in the sample, about 16% are singletons; the top ten hold approximately 12%. The same sample was also studied in work on T cells in Graves' hyperthyroidism and ophthalmopathy.

The material was peripheral blood mononuclear cells (PBMCs), obtained at new diagnosis, from a patient treated with antithyroid drugs. These receptor sequences come from a man between 18 and 35 years old with Graves disease.

In its sample, this clonotype was seen a few times. The chain recombines TRBV4-1 with TRBJ1-5; D unresolved. The CDR3 has 14 residues. With 1 base removed from V and 2 bases from J, the gap between germline ends came to 6 bases. Germline lookup yields CDR1 MGHRA and CDR2 YSYEKL. CDR3 DNA: TGCGCCAGCAGCCAAGGATTCCGCAATCAGCCCCAGCATTTT. Its protein product is CASSQGFRNQPQHF.

This clonotype was counted at least ten times. V and J are TRBV12-3 or TRBV12-4 and TRBJ2-7, with 7 bases matching TRBD1. Trimming took 6 bases from V and 0 from J; bases not matched to a gene: 5. This CDR3 is 14 amino acids long. The CDR3 DNA reads TGTGCCAGCAGCCACAGGGGCCGCTCCTACGAGCAGTACTTC. Residues: CASSHRGRSYEQYF.

The rearrangement joins TRBV5-1 to TRBJ2-1; a possible D gene is TRBD1 (6 bases). CDR1 SGHRS and CDR2 YFSETQ come from the germline V gene. V lost 3 bases, J lost 7 bases, and 14 bases lay in between. The CDR3 covers 14 residues. The CDR3 DNA reads as TGCGCCAGCAGCTCTCACACAGGGTGGAATGAGCAGTTCTTC. It is translated as CASSSHTGWNEQFF.

The V gene is TRBV19, the J gene TRBJ2-2, with 7 bases matching TRBD2. Germline CDR1 is LNHDA and CDR2 is SQIVND (reference sequence). V lost 10 bases and J lost 1; bases outside the gene matches: 9. There are 15 residues in the CDR3. CDR3 loop: CATKPGTMNTGELFF. CDR3 nucleotide sequence: TGTGCCACTAAACCCGGGACTATGAACACCGGGGAGCTGTTTTTT.

This clonotype occurred a few times. The chain uses TRBV5-1 and TRBJ2-2; TRBD2 is a possible D gene (5 bases). The V and J ends lost 0 bases and 3 bases respectively, with 18 bases between them. Germline V gene lookup returns CDR1 SGHRS and CDR2 YFSETQ. The CDR3 has 18 residues. The CDR3 protein is CASSLEFVSGDHTGELFF. The CDR3 DNA sequence: TGCGCCAGCAGCTTGGAGTTTGTCTCCGGGGATCACACCGGGGAGCTGTTTTTT.

The table lists this clonotype with many counts. The CDR3: CAWSLTVNTEAFF. The CDR3 DNA is TGTGCCTGGAGTTTAACAGTGAACACTGAAGCTTTCTTT. The chain is built from TRBV30 and TRBJ1-1; D gene unclear. This CDR3 contains 13 residues. CDR1 and CDR2 from the germline V gene are GTSNPN and SVGIG (reference sequence). The V end was cut by 2 bases, the J end by 0 bases, with 7 bases between.

This clonotype was detected many times. Compared with germline, one end of the junction differs, possibly owing to a read error. The gene calls are TRBV5-5 and TRBJ2-7, with D perhaps matching TRBD2 (5 bases). The CDR3 spans 14 residues. Germline V gives CDR1 SGHKS, CDR2 YYEKEE (reference sequence). The CDR3 bases are TGCGCCAGCACCCTTGGGTCGGGAATCTACGAGCAGTACTTC. Protein: CASTLGSGIYEQYF.

This clonotype was observed at least ten times. The chain carries TRBV2 and TRBJ1-5; 8 bases line up with TRBD1. There are 15 residues in the CDR3. Losses at the gene ends were 6 bases for V and 3 bases for J; bases not matched to a gene: 7. The germline CDR1 and CDR2 sequences are SNHLY and FYNNEI. The DNA of the CDR3 is TGTGCCAGCAGACCCGACAGGGGTTACAATCAGCCCCAGCATTTT. Translating it yields CASRPDRGYNQPQHF.

The J gene is TRBJ2-2, the V gene TRBV9; D gene unclear. V lost 4 bases and J 7 bases, leaving 8 bases between the germline ends. Germline CDR1 reads SGDLS; CDR2 reads YYNGEE. The CDR3 has 12 residues. The CDR3 DNA follows: TGTGCCAGCAGCCCAGCTGTCGGGGAGCTGTTTTTT. This gives the protein CASSPAVGELFF.

In its sample, this clonotype was seen a few times. This chain joins TRBV25-1 and TRBJ1-2, with no clear D. V lost 10 bases and J 3 bases, leaving 12 bases between the germline ends. CDR1 is MGHDK and CDR2 is SYGVNS in the germline V gene. The CDR3 extends over 12 amino acids. In nucleotides, the CDR3 is TGTGCCACCTACCACCTGCACTATGGCTACACCTTC. Its translation is CATYHLHYGYTF.